Sequencing of this TCR beta chain was carried out in a study of T cells in localized non-small cell lung cancer. TCRdb's table, derived via immunoSEQ multiplex PCR, lists solely in-frame clones and lacks some. The repertoire consists of approximately 31,000 clones, with around 84% occurring once and the leading ten covering approximately 3.8%. Germline V lookup: CDR1 DFQATT, CDR2 SNEGSKA (reference sequence). V was pared by 4 bases and J by 8 bases, with 1 base of the junction left unmatched. The CDR3 has 11 amino acids. The clonotype was recovered from a male donor older than 55 with stage III lung adenocarcinoma. The sequencing used peripheral blood, collected before any cancer treatment. The rearrangement uses TRBV20-1 and TRBJ2-1; 8 nucleotides match TRBD2. The CDR3 bases are TGCAGTGCTATGACTAGCGATGAGCAGTTCTTC. The encoded protein is CSAMTSDEQFF.